The 21 T cell receptor beta chains below all came from one sample that was sequenced in a study of cytomegalovirus exposure and HLA in healthy donors. PCR involved 60 Vbeta and 13 Jbeta primers. The protocol was immunoSEQ multiplex PCR, while the TCRdb copy is restricted to in-frame clones and leaves out a portion. This repertoire shows around 210,000 clones, 70% to 80% found once; its top ten account for approximately 0.4%. Specimen: PBMCs. The receptor set was obtained from a male donor in good health and CMV-seropositive.

This clone came up a few times. The CDR3 is CASSAIRTGGTETQYF. CDR3 in DNA: TGTGCCAGCAGTGCTATCCGGACAGGGGGTACAGAGACCCAGTACTTC. The chain uses TRBV6-1 and TRBJ2-5; 10 positions agree with TRBD1. CDR1 MNHNS and CDR2 SASEGT come from the germline V gene. This CDR3 has 16 amino acids. J lost 4 bases, V lost 4 bases, and 9 bases had no gene match.

This chain joins TRBV11-2 and TRBJ1-2, with D possibly being TRBD1 (6 bases). V was cut by 1 base and J by 0 bases, with 9 bases left in between. CDR3 length: 15 residues. CDR1 and CDR2 from the germline V gene are SGHAT and FQNNGV. The CDR3 coding sequence is TGTGCCAGCAGCTTAGTACAGGGAGCTAACTATGGCTACACCTTC. Translating it yields CASSLVQGANYGYTF.

This sequence joins TRBV27 and TRBJ1-2; D is perhaps TRBD1 (5 bases). This CDR3 contains 15 residues. V shed 3 bases and J shed 4 bases, with 15 bases lying between them. From germline, CDR1 is MNHEY and CDR2 SMNVEV (reference sequence). Here the CDR3 reads CASSLQGPMPYGYTF. DNA of the CDR3: TGTGCCAGCAGTTTGCAGGGCCCAATGCCCTATGGCTACACCTTC.

The chain carries TRBV2 and TRBJ2-2, with TRBD2 matching over 10 bases. The CDR3 covers 17 residues. Germline-derived CDR1 and CDR2 are SNHLY and FYNNEI. J was trimmed by 3 bases and V by 7 bases; bases with no gene match: 11. The CDR3 nucleotides read TGTGCCAGCACCATTCTGGTAGCGGGGGGCCACACCGGGGAGCTGTTTTTT. This translates into CASTILVAGGHTGELFF.

This rearrangement joins TRBV5-1 to TRBJ2-2; 7 nucleotides match TRBD2. The CDR3 contains 14 residues. V lost 4 bases, J lost 7 bases, and 7 bases stayed unmatched. The V gene's germline CDR1 is SGHRS and CDR2 YFSETQ. CDR3 nucleotide sequence: TGCGCCAGCAGCAGAGTAGCGGGCGTCGGGGAGCTGTTTTTT. This gives the protein CASSRVAGVGELFF.

This clone has a handful of counts. The same CDR3 arises from other DNA sequences in this sample as well. The V gene is TRBV6-5, the J gene TRBJ1-2; 7 bases map to TRBD1. The V gene's germline CDR1 is MNHEY and CDR2 SVGAGI. The CDR3 runs to 12 residues. Trimming at V came to 6 bases and at J to 5 bases, leaving 3 bases not matched to a gene. CDR3 coding DNA: TGTGCCAGCAGCAGACAGGGATATGGCTACACCTTC. Translated, it gives CASSRQGYGYTF.

The chain joins TRBV10-3 to TRBJ2-2; 12 nucleotides agree with TRBD1. The CDR3 runs to 17 residues. The germline CDR1 and CDR2 sequences are ENHRY and SYGVKD. V shed 4 bases, J shed 5 bases, and the junction held 8 bases outside the gene matches. CDR3: CAISAGTGGAVTGELFF. The CDR3 nucleotides are TGTGCCATCAGTGCTGGGACAGGGGGCGCGGTTACCGGGGAGCTGTTTTTT.

The CDR3 here is CASTLSGGYEQYF. The CDR3 DNA reads TGTGCCAGCACGCTATCGGGGGGTTACGAGCAGTACTTC. This chain connects TRBV7-2 to TRBJ2-5; 7 positions agree with TRBD2. The end of the DNA aligns better with TRBJ2-7, so the J call may be wrong. Germline-derived CDR1 and CDR2 are SGHTA and FQGNSA. The CDR3 covers 13 residues.

This clone was detected once. The genes are TRBV28 and TRBJ2-1; D may be TRBD2 (6 bases). The CDR3 covers 16 residues. V was pared by 7 bases and J by 8 bases, with 24 bases between. Germline V gene lookup returns CDR1 MDHEN and CDR2 SYDVKM. CDR3: CASIRRRTRDHDEQFF. DNA of the CDR3: TGTGCCAGCATCCGGAGGAGAACGCGGGACCACGATGAGCAGTTCTTC.

V is TRBV30 and J is TRBJ2-1, with 7 bases fitting TRBD1. V was clipped by 2 bases and J by 8 bases; unmatched bases: 12. This CDR3 is built from 15 residues. Per the germline V gene, CDR1 is GTSNPN and CDR2 is SVGIG (reference sequence). For the CDR3, the DNA is TGTGCCTGGAGTAAGACAGGGTTCCTTCACGATGAGCAGTTCTTC. Protein sequence: CAWSKTGFLHDEQFF.

This clone was detected once. This rearrangement joins TRBV19 to TRBJ2-1; 9 positions agree with TRBD2. Germline V gene lookup returns CDR1 LNHDA and CDR2 SQIVND (reference sequence). The CDR3 contains 18 residues. V lost 0 bases, J lost 6 bases, and 12 bases stayed unmatched. The CDR3 sequence is CASSIDLVRGTSINEQFF. As DNA, the CDR3 is TGTGCCAGTAGTATAGATCTCGTGCGCGGGACTAGCATCAATGAGCAGTTCTTC.

This sequence joins TRBV4-2 and TRBJ2-2; D perhaps matches TRBD1 (5 bases). CDR1 LGHNA and CDR2 YNFKEQ come from the germline V gene. The length of the CDR3 is 15 residues. The V end was cut by 4 bases, the J end by 3 bases, with 12 bases between. DNA of the CDR3: TGTGCCAGCAGCCGGGGCGAGGTCGACACCGGGGAGCTGTTTTTT. Residues: CASSRGEVDTGELFF.

The chain employs TRBV5-1 and TRBJ2-4; 7 positions match TRBD2. This CDR3 has 14 amino acids. CDR1 and CDR2 (germline): SGHRS, YFSETQ. Unmatched junction bases numbered 3, after V lost 0 bases and J lost 6 bases. For the CDR3, the DNA is TGCGCCAGCAGCTTGGGGACTAGTGGAAACATTCAGTACTTC. Translating gives CASSLGTSGNIQYF.

The V and J genes are TRBV27 and TRBJ2-3; maybe TRBD1 (6 bases). The CDR3 is 15 amino acids. Trimming stripped 5 bases from V and 1 base from J, with 13 bases between. Germline V gene sequence: CDR1 MNHEY, CDR2 SMNVEV (reference sequence). CDR3 in DNA: TGTGCCAGCAGTATGGACAGTCCCCGCACAGATACGCAGTATTTT. Amino acid sequence: CASSMDSPRTDTQYF.

The genes are TRBV15 and TRBJ2-1; the match to TRBD2 covers 7 bases. After removal of 0 bases from V and 7 bases from J, the junction contained 3 bases not matched to a gene. Germline CDR1 reads LNHNV; CDR2 reads YYDKDF (reference sequence). CDR3 length: 14 amino acids. CDR3 coding DNA: TGTGCCACCAGCAGAGAGGTGGGGGGGAATGAGCAGTTCTTC. It codes for CATSREVGGNEQFF.

This chain uses TRBV7-2 with TRBJ1-2; D is unclear. V was clipped by 5 bases and J by 4 bases, with 8 bases between them. There are 12 residues in the CDR3. Germline CDR1 and CDR2: SGHTA and FQGNSA. CDR3: CASSPIGYGYTF. DNA for the CDR3: TGTGCCAGCAGCCCCATCGGCTATGGCTACACCTTC. The full variable domain, with the rest looked up from reference TRBV7-2 and TRBJ1-2, is GAGVSQSPSNKVTEKGKDVELRCDPISGHTALYWYRQSLGQGLEFLIYFQGNSAPDKSGLPSDRFSAERTGGSVSTLTIQRTQQEDSAVYLCASSPIGYGYTFGSGTRLTVV.

The chain links TRBV5-1 to TRBJ2-2; 10 bases line up with TRBD1. Germline V gene lookup returns CDR1 SGHRS and CDR2 YFSETQ. The V and J ends lost 0 bases and 6 bases, in that order; junction bases with no gene match: 5. CDR3 length equals 16 residues. The chain's CDR3 is CASSLGRQGAAGELFF. In DNA form, the CDR3 reads TGCGCCAGCAGCTTGGGTCGACAGGGGGCCGCCGGGGAGCTGTTTTTT.

This clone was recorded once. The chain combines TRBV6-6 with TRBJ2-1, with TRBD1 matching 11 bases. This CDR3 is 12 amino acids long. Germline V CDR1 and CDR2: MNHNY, SVGAGI (reference sequence). The V gene end was trimmed by 4 bases and the J gene end by 10 bases; junction bases not matched to a gene: 0. CDR3: CASSWTGGEQFF. DNA of the CDR3: TGTGCCAGCAGTTGGACAGGGGGCGAGCAGTTCTTC.

This rearrangement joins TRBV6-5 to TRBJ1-5; no definite D call. The CDR3 is made up of 13 amino acids. V lost 3 bases and J lost 6, with 9 bases in between. CDR1 is MNHEY and CDR2 is SVGAGI in the germline V gene. CDR3 nucleotide sequence: TGTGCCAGCAGTTATACGGGAAGTCAGCCCCAGCATTTT. Translation gives CASSYTGSQPQHF.

The chain couples TRBV5-4 to TRBJ1-6, with D unclear. This CDR3 spans 12 amino acids. Germline loops: CDR1 SGHNT, CDR2 YYREEE (reference sequence). The V and J ends lost 2 bases and 10 bases respectively, with 7 bases between them. The DNA of the CDR3 is TGTGCCAGCAGCTTAAGGGAGTCACCCCTCCACTTT. Protein product: CASSLRESPLHF.

V and J are TRBV6-1 and TRBJ1-1; no clear D. This CDR3 contains 13 residues. V lost 5 bases to trimming and J lost 2 bases, with 9 bases between them. Germline V lookup: CDR1 MNHNS, CDR2 SASEGT. In DNA form, the CDR3 reads TGTGCCAGCAGTCCCCAGGTTAACACTGAAGCTTTCTTT. This encodes CASSPQVNTEAFF.